Following are 23 T cell receptor beta chains from one sample sequenced in a study of beta chain features in type 1 diabetes. Study-wide findings and caveats: For Type 1 diabetes patients, all four CD4+ subsets carried TCRB CDR3s that were moderately but significantly shorter.

The entirety of the isolated RNA underwent reverse transcription, so expressed TCRB transcripts were sequenced. The repertoire was sequenced with immunoSEQ multiplex PCR; TCRdb's copy has only in-frame clones and lacks some. The sample has approximately 730,000 clones; 13% are singletons. For these receptors, no antigen is known. Material for sequencing was naive CD4+ T cells from blood. These receptors were taken from a young man with type 1 diabetes.

This clone was seen only a few times. The chain has TRBV10-3 and TRBJ2-1, with TRBD2 matching 14 bases. There are 19 residues in the CDR3. The V and J ends lost 4 bases and 0 bases, in that order; junction bases with no gene match: 8. Germline loops: CDR1 ENHRY, CDR2 SYGVKD. This chain's CDR3 is CAISAPGLAGAASYNEQFF. CDR3 nucleotide sequence: TGTGCCATCAGTGCACCGGGACTAGCGGGGGCCGCCTCCTACAATGAGCAGTTCTTC.

The DNA of the CDR3 is TGTGCCAGCAGCAAAGGGAAAGGGGATTTTCGGACTGAAGCTTTCTTT. This codes for CASSKGKGDFRTEAFF. This rearrangement joins TRBV21-1 to TRBJ1-1; the table's D call, TRBD1, has no DNA check behind it. TRBV21-1 is classified as a pseudogene. CDR3 length: 16 amino acids.

The genes are TRBV5-1 and TRBJ1-2; possible D gene TRBD1, 5 bases. Germline CDR1 is SGHRS and CDR2 is YFSETQ. V lost 0 bases and J lost 6, with 15 bases in between. CDR3 length: 15 residues. This chain's CDR3 is CASSLVAGTRDGYTF. CDR3 bases: TGCGCCAGCAGCTTGGTGGCAGGGACTAGAGATGGCTACACCTTC.

This clone was detected a few times. The chain couples TRBV5-1 to TRBJ2-5; no firm D call. The CDR3 consists of 16 residues. V was cut by 0 bases and J by 7 bases, with 19 bases left in between. Looked up from germline, CDR1 is SGHRS and CDR2 is YFSETQ. Here the CDR3 reads CASSLEASAVGGTQYF. Written as DNA, the CDR3 is TGCGCCAGCAGCTTGGAGGCGTCGGCGGTGGGTGGGACCCAGTACTTC.

The rearrangement joins TRBV10-3 to TRBJ2-7, with 8 positions matching TRBD1. Germline values: CDR1 ENHRY, CDR2 SYGVKD. Trimming cost V 7 bases and J 3 bases; bases outside gene matches: 8. The CDR3 runs to 14 residues. CDR3 sequence: CAINSGTGGYEQYF. CDR3 nucleotide sequence: TGTGCCATCAATTCCGGGACAGGCGGCTACGAGCAGTACTTC.

J is TRBJ1-1 and V is TRBV5-4; 7 nucleotides match TRBD1. Germline CDR1 SGHNT, CDR2 YYREEE (reference sequence). CDR3 length: 14 amino acids. V shed 0 bases, J shed 3 bases, and the junction held 2 bases outside the gene matches. The CDR3: CASSLAGGHTEAFF. The CDR3 DNA follows: TGTGCCAGCAGCTTGGCAGGGGGACACACTGAAGCTTTCTTT.

This clone has more than one count but fewer than ten. The rearrangement uses TRBV12-5 and TRBJ1-2; the match to TRBD1 covers 11 bases. The CDR3 spans 14 residues. V lost 2 bases and J lost 8; bases outside the gene matches: 4. Germline V lookup: CDR1 LGHNT, CDR2 FRNRAP. The CDR3 nucleotides read TGTGCTAGTGGTTTGTTCGGACAGGGGGCCGGCTACACCTTC. This codes for CASGLFGQGAGYTF.

This clone was seen only a few times. The chain is built from TRBV13 and TRBJ2-1, with D unresolved. The CDR3 sequence is 16 residues long. The germline V gene encodes CDR1 PRHDT and CDR2 FYEKMQ (reference sequence). Trimming cost V 0 bases and J 0 bases, with 9 bases left between them. CDR3: CASSLGGRYSYNEQFF. As DNA, the CDR3 is TGTGCCAGCAGCTTAGGGGGTCGATACTCCTACAATGAGCAGTTCTTC.

Concerning this clone itself: Other nucleotide sequences from this sample produce the same CDR3. The rearrangement joins TRBV30 to TRBJ1-1; D unresolved. The CDR3 sequence is 12 residues long. Trimming took off 2 bases at V and 3 bases at J, with 7 bases between the two ends. CDR1 is GTSNPN, CDR2 SVGIG, per germline (reference sequence). The CDR3 DNA is TGTGCCTGGAGTAAGGGTTACACTGAAGCTTTCTTT. Residues: CAWSKGYTEAFF. Variable domain in full (rest from reference TRBV30 and TRBJ1-1): SQTIHQWPATLVQPVGSPLSLECTVEGTSNPNLYWYRQAAGRGLQLLFYSVGIGQISSEVPQNLSASRPQDRQFILSSKKLLLSDSGFYLCAWSKGYTEAFFGQGTRLTVV.

This chain links TRBV6-5 with TRBJ2-3; 11 bases agree with TRBD2. The CDR3 loop spans 15 amino acids. V gave up 5 bases and J gave up 7 bases; unmatched junction bases: 8. Germline V lookup: CDR1 MNHEY, CDR2 SVGAGI. The CDR3 DNA sequence: TGTGCCAGCAGTCCCGGGACTAGCGGTTTTTATACGCAGTATTTT. Protein: CASSPGTSGFYTQYF.

This clone has more than one count but fewer than ten. The chain carries TRBV18 and TRBJ2-7, with a tentative D call TRBD2 (5 bases). Trimming cost V 3 bases and J 4 bases, with 10 bases left between them. The CDR3 is 13 residues long. Germline loops: CDR1 KGHSH, CDR2 LQKENI. The CDR3 nucleotides are TGTGCCAGCTCACCCGTCCGGGGTTACGAGCAGTACTTC. Amino acids: CASSPVRGYEQYF.

This clone was recorded a few times. This chain uses TRBV2 with TRBJ1-5; no firm D call. The germline V and J ends were trimmed by 3 bases and 4 bases, with 10 bases remaining between them. Germline V gene lookup returns CDR1 SNHLY and CDR2 FYNNEI. This CDR3 spans 14 amino acids. CDR3 amino acids: CASSDEQLNQPQHF. The DNA of the CDR3 is TGTGCCAGCAGTGACGAACAGCTTAATCAGCCCCAGCATTTT.

V gene TRBV7-9 combines with J gene TRBJ2-5, with 8 bases identical to TRBD1. The CDR3 has 13 residues. CDR1 is SEHNR and CDR2 is FQNEAQ in the germline V gene (reference sequence). Losses at the gene ends were 6 bases for V and 6 bases for J; bases not matched to a gene: 6. CDR3 protein: CASRDRVRKTQYF. In DNA, the CDR3 is TGTGCCAGCAGGGACAGGGTGAGGAAGACCCAGTACTTC.

Only a few counts were recorded for this clone. The V and J genes are TRBV15 and TRBJ2-5; no definite D call. Germline lookup yields CDR1 LNHNV and CDR2 YYDKDF (reference sequence). V lost 3 bases to trimming and J lost 4 bases, with 15 bases between them. The length of the CDR3 is 15 residues. Here the CDR3 reads CATSREILTLETQYF. Here the CDR3 DNA reads TGTGCCACCAGCAGGGAGATTTTAACGTTAGAGACCCAGTACTTC.

This clone was observed a few times. The J gene is TRBJ1-4, the V gene TRBV19, with D perhaps TRBD1 (5 bases). The CDR3 totals 15 residues. In germline, CDR1 is LNHDA, CDR2 SQIVND (reference sequence). V was shortened by 4 bases and J by 5 bases, with 14 bases between the two germline ends. The CDR3 loop is CASSSSGTENEKLFF. CDR3 bases: TGTGCCAGTAGTAGCAGCGGGACGGAGAATGAAAAACTGTTTTTT.

J is TRBJ2-1 and V is TRBV19; TRBD2 agrees at 8 bases. The CDR3 extends over 11 amino acids. CDR1 LNHDA and CDR2 SQIVND come from the germline V gene (reference sequence). V dropped 5 bases and J dropped 15; count of bases not matched to a gene: 6. The CDR3 sequence: CASSPGTRRFF. CDR3 DNA sequence: TGTGCCAGTAGTCCCGGGACTAGACGGTTCTTC.

The rearrangement joins TRBV11-3 to TRBJ2-3; weak D call: TRBD1 (5 bases). CDR1 is SGHNT, CDR2 YENEEA, per germline. This CDR3 has 16 residues. V was pared by 3 bases and J by 0 bases, with 13 bases between. DNA for the CDR3: TGTGCCAGCAGCTTGGGATTGACAGACAGCACAGATACGCAGTATTTT. Its protein product is CASSLGLTDSTDTQYF. The whole variable domain, filled in from reference TRBV11-3 and TRBJ2-3, reads EAGVVQSPRYKIIEKKQPVAFWCNPISGHNTLYWYLQNLGQGPELLIRYENEEAVDDSQLPKDRFSAERLKGVDSTLKIQPAELGDSAVYLCASSLGLTDSTDTQYFGPGTRLTVL.

CDR3 protein: CASSMGQAQETQYF. CDR3 DNA sequence: TGTGCCAGTAGTATGGGACAGGCTCAAGAGACCCAGTACTTC. The chain recombines TRBV19 with TRBJ2-5, with TRBD1 identical over 8 bases. J lost 2 bases, V lost 3 bases, and 2 bases had no gene match. The CDR3 is 14 residues long. Germline V CDR1 and CDR2: LNHDA, SQIVND (reference sequence).

This clone appeared a single time. The chain employs TRBV6-5 and TRBJ1-6; 9 nucleotides align to TRBD1. V shed 5 bases and J 10 bases; nucleotides not matched to a gene: 9. The germline CDR1 and CDR2 sequences are MNHEY and SVGAGI. This CDR3 comprises 15 residues. CDR3 region: CASSLQGADGSPLHF. CDR3 DNA: TGTGCCAGCAGTCTACAGGGGGCTGATGGGTCACCCCTCCACTTT.

This clone has only a few counts. V gene TRBV28 combines with J gene TRBJ2-5; no reliable D call. CDR1 is MDHEN and CDR2 is SYDVKM in the germline V gene. CDR3 length: 13 residues. V lost 7 bases and J 2 bases, leaving 11 bases between the germline ends. The CDR3 DNA reads TGTGCCAGCACCCGGGTCCCGCAAGAGACCCAGTACTTC. Protein product: CASTRVPQETQYF.

V gene TRBV7-7 combines with J gene TRBJ2-5, with 14 bases identical to TRBD2. Germline lookup yields CDR1 SSHAT and CDR2 FNYEAQ (reference sequence). The CDR3 runs 15 residues. Trimming took 3 bases from V and 5 from J; bases not matched to a gene: 2. The CDR3 loop is CASSLGLAGVETQYF. The CDR3 bases are TGTGCCAGCAGCTTGGGACTAGCGGGGGTGGAGACCCAGTACTTC.

The rearrangement links TRBV6-5 to TRBJ1-3; D not resolved. CDR3 length: 14 residues. Per the germline V gene, CDR1 is MNHEY and CDR2 is SVGAGI. Trimming cost V 5 bases and J 0 bases, with 8 bases left between them. The CDR3 is CASSPQVSGNTIYF. CDR3 DNA: TGTGCCAGCAGTCCTCAGGTCTCTGGAAACACCATATATTTT.

This clone was counted a few times. The chain carries TRBV5-4 and TRBJ1-2; D is uncertain. This CDR3 comprises 15 residues. V was shortened by 3 bases and J by 3 bases, with 15 bases between the two germline ends. Germline CDR1 is SGHNT and CDR2 is YYREEE (reference sequence). CDR3 sequence reads: CASSSSHFNYYGYTF. The CDR3 DNA is TGTGCCAGCAGCTCATCGCACTTCAACTACTATGGCTACACCTTC. Based on the CDR3 plus reference TRBV5-4 and TRBJ1-2, the full variable domain is ETGVTQSPTHLIKTRGQQVTLRCSSQSGHNTVSWYQQALGQGPQFIFQYYREEENGRGNFPPRFSGLQFPNYSSELNVNALELDDSALYLCASSSSHFNYYGYTFGSGTRLTVV.